Listed below are T cell receptor beta chains from one sample, sequenced in a study of CD8 T cells in ankylosing spondylitis. TCRdb independently ran MiXCR on the 5' RACE reads; one entry per CDR3 protein. The data show roughly 440,000 distinct CDR3 sequences, approximately 17% seen once. Sequences were obtained from blood, either unsorted or a sorted T cell fraction (not recorded which). Receptors were obtained from a male donor with ankylosing spondylitis. Each CDR3 is given with its conserved first and last residue. Each record gives: V gene, J gene, clone size, D gene, CDR3 protein, CDR3 DNA. D genes are given only for firm matches. Size is stated for part of the rows, as once, few or many counts, or as a class when the clone is expanded.

>TRBV20-1|TRBJ1-1|-|TRBD1
CSASPPFGQGDREAFF
TGCAGTGCTAGTCCCCCTTTCGGACAGGGGGACCGTGAAGCTTTCTTT
>TRBV2|TRBJ1-6|few|TRBD1
CASSESDRGDSPLHF
TGTGCCAGCAGTGAATCGGACAGGGGAGATTCACCCCTCCACTTT
>TRBV7-9|TRBJ2-5|-|TRBD2
CASSLVRAGEETQYF
TGTGCCAGCAGCTTAGTCCGAGCGGGAGAAGAGACCCAGTACTTC
>TRBV28|TRBJ2-5|few|-
CASSFRTAYQETQYF
TGTGCCAGCAGTTTTAGGACCGCGTACCAAGAGACCCAGTACTTC
>TRBV24-1|TRBJ2-5|-|-
CATSGGREETQYF
TGTGCCACCAGTGGGGGGCGGGAAGAGACCCAGTACTTC
>TRBV5-1|TRBJ2-1|many|-
CASSSGLYNEQFF
TGCGCCAGCAGCTCAGGACTATACAATGAGCAGTTCTTC
>TRBV5-8|TRBJ2-4|few|-
CASSLANLRQREYF
TGTGCCAGCAGCTTGGCGAACTTGAGGCAGCGGGAGTACTTC
>TRBV7-2|TRBJ1-5|few|-
CASSAQWNQPQHF
TGTGCCAGCAGCGCCCAGTGGAATCAGCCCCAGCATTTT
>TRBV6-6|TRBJ2-5|few|-
CAGSGGPAETQYF
TGTGCCGGTTCGGGGGGCCCGGCAGAGACCCAGTACTTC
>TRBV20-1|TRBJ2-1|few|TRBD2
CSAGGLAGYYNEQFF
TGCAGTGCTGGGGGACTAGCGGGATACTACAATGAGCAGTTCTTC
>TRBV18|TRBJ1-1|few|-
CASSPTPAGAFF
TGTGCCAGCTCACCAACACCCGCTGGAGCTTTCTTT
>TRBV7-3|TRBJ2-7|few|TRBD1
CASSPRTGAEQYF
TGTGCCAGCAGCCCTAGGACAGGGGCCGAGCAGTACTTC
>TRBV7-9|TRBJ2-1|-|TRBD1
CASSVGTGRNNEQFF
TGTGCCAGCAGCGTAGGGACAGGGCGGAACAATGAGCAGTTCTTC
>TRBV12-3/TRBV12-4|TRBJ1-3|few|-
CASSLQPSSGNTIYF
TGTGCCAGCAGTTTACAACCTAGCTCTGGAAACACCATATATTTT
>TRBV12-3/TRBV12-4|TRBJ1-1|-|-
CASSLWGINTEAFF
TGTGCCAGCAGTTTGTGGGGGATAAACACTGAAGCTTTCTTT
>TRBV12-3/TRBV12-4|TRBJ2-3|-|TRBD2
CASSSVRRGLAGSTDTQYF
TGTGCCAGCAGTTCGGTCCGGAGGGGACTAGCGGGTAGCACAGATACGCAGTATTTT
>TRBV20-1|TRBJ2-1|few|TRBD1
CSARTGSSYNEQFF
TGCAGTGCCAGGACAGGGAGCTCCTACAATGAGCAGTTCTTC
>TRBV29-1|TRBJ2-5|few|TRBD1
CSVGGQEETQYF
TGCAGCGTTGGGGGACAGGAAGAGACCCAGTACTTC
>TRBV25-1|TRBJ1-1|many|-
CASGDRRRAFF
TGTGCCAGCGGAGACCGCAGGCGAGCTTTCTTT
>TRBV29-1|TRBJ1-1|few|-
CSVGGVMNTEAFF
TGCAGCGTTGGCGGGGTCATGAACACTGAAGCTTTCTTT
>TRBV12-3/TRBV12-4|TRBJ2-7|-|TRBD2
CASNLLAGAGEQYF
TGTGCCAGCAACCTCCTAGCGGGAGCGGGAGAGCAGTACTTC
>TRBV20-1|TRBJ2-7|-|TRBD2
CSAFKREGIYEQYF
TGCAGTGCTTTTAAGCGGGAGGGGATCTACGAGCAGTACTTC
>TRBV6-5|TRBJ2-5|few|-
CASSYSGVPGGETQYF
TGTGCCAGCAGTTACTCAGGGGTCCCGGGCGGAGAGACCCAGTACTTC
>TRBV28|TRBJ1-5|-|TRBD1
CASSSGTVFSQPQHF
TGTGCCAGCAGTTCGGGGACAGTGTTCAGTCAGCCCCAGCATTTT
>TRBV29-1|TRBJ1-3|few|TRBD1
CSVKLAGGINTIYF
TGCAGCGTTAAGTTGGCAGGGGGCATTAACACCATATATTTT
>TRBV5-6|TRBJ2-5|few|TRBD2
CASSDPSGAETQYF
TGTGCCAGCAGCGACCCTAGCGGGGCTGAGACCCAGTACTTC
>TRBV20-1|TRBJ1-5|few|TRBD1
CSARDSRGYSNQPQHF
TGCAGTGCTAGAGATAGCAGGGGGTACAGCAATCAGCCCCAGCATTTT
>TRBV6-1|TRBJ2-7|-|TRBD1
CASSLTGADRALEQYF
TGTGCCAGCAGCCTTACAGGGGCGGACCGAGCCCTAGAGCAGTACTTC
>TRBV5-1|TRBJ2-3|-|TRBD2
CASSLGTTTTDTQYF
TGCGCCAGCAGCTTAGGGACTACCACCACAGATACGCAGTATTTT
>TRBV20-1|TRBJ1-1|many|TRBD1
CSASSPTTGDTEAFF
TGCAGTGCTAGTTCCCCTACTACAGGGGACACTGAAGCTTTCTTT
>TRBV20-1|TRBJ2-7|few|TRBD2
CSANNLRGASYEQYF
TGCAGTGCTAATAATTTGCGGGGGGCTTCCTACGAGCAGTACTTC
>TRBV20-1|TRBJ1-4|few|-
CSAREGRVSNEKLFF
TGCAGTGCTAGAGAGGGCAGGGTATCTAATGAAAAACTGTTTTTT
>TRBV6-2/TRBV6-3|TRBJ1-2|few|TRBD1
CASRQTGTGYGYTF
TGTGCCAGCAGGCAAACCGGGACAGGCTATGGCTACACCTTC
>TRBV7-6|TRBJ2-2|-|-
CASSLGVGGPNTGELFF
TGTGCCAGCAGCCTCGGGGTGGGGGGCCCGAACACCGGGGAGCTGTTTTTT
>TRBV20-1|TRBJ1-1|-|-
CSASFTLGSEAFF
TGCAGTGCTAGCTTCACACTGGGGTCTGAAGCTTTCTTT
>TRBV12-3/TRBV12-4|TRBJ2-1|-|TRBD2
CASSNRLAGIPTIAYNEQFF
TGTGCCAGCAGTAATCGACTAGCGGGGATCCCCACAATTGCCTACAATGAGCAGTTCTTC
>TRBV6-1|TRBJ2-2|-|TRBD2
CASTTRPGGTGELFF
TGTGCCAGCACCACGCGCCCGGGGGGCACCGGGGAGCTGTTTTTT
>TRBV12-5|TRBJ1-1|-|-
CASGRDGTKAFF
TGTGCTAGTGGGAGGGACGGGACAAAAGCTTTCTTT
>TRBV3-1|TRBJ1-5|-|TRBD1
CASSQGQGTHNQPQHF
TGTGCCAGCAGCCAGGGACAGGGGACACACAATCAGCCCCAGCATTTT
>TRBV10-3|TRBJ2-7|-|TRBD2
CATAYPRSTSGGSGEQYF
TGTGCCACCGCTTACCCCCGCTCGACTAGCGGGGGATCGGGGGAGCAGTACTTC
>TRBV6-1|TRBJ1-3|few|TRBD1
CASRLTGGGNTIYF
TGTGCCAGCAGGCTTACAGGGGGAGGAAACACCATATATTTT
>TRBV5-1|TRBJ2-1|many|-
CASSFSDQPFNEQFF
TGCGCCAGCAGCTTCTCAGACCAACCTTTTAATGAGCAGTTCTTC
>TRBV5-1|TRBJ1-4|-|-
CASSLLDSRNEKLFF
TGCGCCAGCAGCTTATTGGACAGTCGAAATGAAAAACTGTTTTTT
>TRBV24-1|TRBJ2-5|few|-
CATSDSGQETQYF
TGTGCCACCAGTGATTCGGGTCAAGAGACCCAGTACTTC
>TRBV7-9|TRBJ2-2|many|TRBD1
CASSLTGANTGELFF
TGTGCCAGCAGCTTAACAGGGGCGAACACCGGGGAGCTGTTTTTT
>TRBV19|TRBJ1-2|once|-
CASTDRNYGYTF
TGTGCCAGTACCGACAGAAACTATGGCTACACCTTC
>TRBV20-1|TRBJ2-7|-|-
CSASVGAQVWYF
TGCAGTGCTAGTGTGGGGGCACAGGTGTGGTACTTC
>TRBV3-1|TRBJ1-4|few|-
CASSHQGYNEKLFF
TGTGCCAGCAGCCATCAGGGGTATAATGAAAAACTGTTTTTT
>TRBV5-1|TRBJ1-1|many|-
CASSLSRDPNTEAFF
TGCGCCAGCAGCTTATCCCGGGACCCGAACACTGAAGCTTTCTTT
>TRBV15|TRBJ2-7|few|-
CATSRDSQSYEQYF
TGTGCCACCAGCAGAGATTCCCAGTCCTACGAGCAGTACTTC
>TRBV29-1|TRBJ2-2|-|TRBD1
CSVSGTENTGELFF
TGCAGCGTTTCCGGGACAGAGAACACCGGGGAGCTGTTTTTT
>TRBV2|TRBJ1-2|-|TRBD1
CASTPGGPGGLLPEGYTF
TGTGCCAGCACCCCAGGTGGGCCAGGGGGCCTCCTACCTGAGGGCTACACCTTC
>TRBV14|TRBJ2-3|-|-
CASSQGLNRVLDTQYF
TGTGCCAGCAGCCAAGGCCTTAACAGGGTACTAGATACGCAGTATTTT
>TRBV7-3|TRBJ1-1|-|-
CAGHRRPMNTEAFF
TGTGCCGGCCATCGGAGGCCCATGAACACTGAAGCTTTCTTT
>TRBV20-1|TRBJ2-5|-|-
CSAGEQETQYF
TGCAGTGCTGGGGAGCAAGAGACCCAGTACTTC
>TRBV7-6|TRBJ2-5|-|TRBD2
CASSSLPLAGGLETQYF
TGTGCCAGCAGCTCCCTCCCCTTAGCGGGGGGTTTGGAGACCCAGTACTTC
>TRBV7-9|TRBJ1-2|-|-
CASSLDPPGAGYGYTF
TGTGCCAGCAGCTTAGATCCCCCGGGAGCAGGCTATGGCTACACCTTC
>TRBV9|TRBJ2-3|few|TRBD2
CASSVGWEGKDTQYF
TGTGCCAGCAGCGTAGGGTGGGAGGGGAAAGATACGCAGTATTTT